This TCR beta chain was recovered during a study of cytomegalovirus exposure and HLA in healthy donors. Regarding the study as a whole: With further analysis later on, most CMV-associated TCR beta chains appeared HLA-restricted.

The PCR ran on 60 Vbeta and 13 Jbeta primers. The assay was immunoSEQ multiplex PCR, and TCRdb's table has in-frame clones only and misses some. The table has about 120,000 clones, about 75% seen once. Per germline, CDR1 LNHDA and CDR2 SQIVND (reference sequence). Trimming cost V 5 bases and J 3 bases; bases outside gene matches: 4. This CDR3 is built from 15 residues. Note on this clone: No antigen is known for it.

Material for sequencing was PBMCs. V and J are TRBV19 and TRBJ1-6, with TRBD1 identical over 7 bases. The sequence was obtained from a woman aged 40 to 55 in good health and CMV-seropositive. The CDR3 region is CASSEGANYNSPLHF. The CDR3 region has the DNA TGTGCCAGTAGTGAGGGGGCTAACTATAATTCACCCCTCCACTTT.